The 4 T cell receptor beta chains in this list originate from one sample, sequenced in a study of identical twins. Each CDR3 protein gets one entry after TCRdb re-called the 5' RACE reads with MiXCR. This sample yields about 260,000 distinct CDR3 sequences, of which roughly 7% are seen a single time; about 3.6% belongs to the top ten. These data also formed part of another study, on yellow fever vaccine responses in identical twins.

Sequencing was done on a sample of memory (CD45RO+) T cells sorted from blood. The receptors come from a woman under 30 in good health.

V usage is TRBV28 and J usage is TRBJ2-6; D is ambiguous. Trimming removed 7 bases from V and 0 bases from J, with 16 bases in between. CDR3 size: 17 residues. CDR1 is MDHEN, CDR2 SYDVKM, per germline. CDR3 in amino acids: CASISFLRHSGANVLTF. Here the CDR3 DNA reads TGTGCCAGCATTTCGTTCCTCCGCCACTCTGGGGCCAACGTCCTGACTTTC.

There are many counts of this clonotype. The chain links TRBV25-1 to TRBJ1-6; 11 positions agree with TRBD1. There are 16 residues in the CDR3. Trimming cost V 6 bases and J 0 bases; bases outside gene matches: 1. The germline V gene has CDR1 MGHDK and CDR2 SYGVNS. The CDR3 bases are TGTGCCAGCAGCGGGACAGGGGGCTCCTATAATTCACCCCTCCACTTT. It yields the protein CASSGTGGSYNSPLHF.

This clonotype turned up a few times. The gene calls are TRBV6-1 and TRBJ1-5; D not resolved. The CDR3 sequence is 12 residues long. Looked up from germline, CDR1 is MNHNS and CDR2 is SASEGT. V was clipped by 8 bases and J by 5 bases, with 10 bases between them. The chain's CDR3 is CASRRLDQPQHF. In nucleotides, the CDR3 is TGTGCCAGCCGGAGACTTGATCAGCCCCAGCATTTT.

Here the CDR3 DNA reads TGTGCCAGCAAAACCCCCGGGACGTCCGCTCTGTTTTTT. It is translated as CASKTPGTSALFF. The J gene is TRBJ1-4, the V gene TRBV2, with a weak D call TRBD1 (5 bases). The CDR3 sequence is 13 residues long. The ends were cut back, 7 bases at V and 14 bases at J, with 20 bases in the middle. From germline, CDR1 is SNHLY and CDR2 FYNNEI.